What follows are 30 T cell receptor beta chains derived from one specimen sequenced in a study of CD8 T cells in Susac syndrome (dated by TCRdb to between 2017 and 2020). Libraries were made using the immunoSEQ multiplex PCR assay. RNA was extracted using the RNeasy kit, and roughly 0.5 to 1 ug of the RNA was reverse transcribed with random hexamers. TCRdb reprocessed the public reads (quality trimming at Q25 with fastp, clone calling with MiXCR) and kept in-frame beta chains. Rows are unified per CDR3 protein, each entry keeping the most common DNA and genes. The sample yields tens of thousands of distinct CDR3 sequences; roughly 93% were counted once. Around 0.15% of the sample rests with the top ten. Sequenced: CD4+ T cells from PBMCs. These receptors were taken from a human donor with Susac syndrome.

In its sample, this clonotype was seen once. CDR3 sequence (DNA): TGTGCCAGCAGTTTACCGTTCCCTAGGGGTGAGCAGTTCTTC. Translating gives CASSLPFPRGEQFF. The chain links TRBV28 to TRBJ2-1, with D maybe TRBD1 (5 bases). V was clipped by 2 bases and J by 9 bases, with 14 bases between them. The CDR3 runs to 14 residues. Germline V gives CDR1 MDHEN, CDR2 SYDVKM.

V usage is TRBV6-2 or TRBV6-3 and J usage is TRBJ2-3, with D perhaps TRBD1 (6 bases). Deletions cut 0 bases from V and 5 bases from J, with 12 bases between. CDR1 MNHEY and CDR2 SVGEGT come from the germline V gene. This CDR3 comprises 15 residues. This chain's CDR3 is CASSYSETGGDTQYF. The CDR3 DNA is TGTGCCAGCAGTTACTCCGAGACAGGAGGAGATACGCAGTATTTT.

The chain joins TRBV10-3 to TRBJ1-2; TRBD1 is a possible D gene (5 bases). Trimming pared 7 bases from V and 5 bases from J, leaving 17 bases between. The V gene's germline CDR1 is ENHRY and CDR2 SYGVKD. This CDR3 is built from 14 residues. The CDR3 nucleotides are TGTGCCATCACGGCTCAGGGTGAGGATTATGGCTACACCTTC. Protein: CAITAQGEDYGYTF.

The V call is TRBV20-1, the J call TRBJ2-4, with unresolved D. V shed 2 bases and J shed 2 bases, with 7 bases lying between them. This CDR3 contains 13 residues. Germline V gene lookup returns CDR1 DFQATT and CDR2 SNEGSKA (reference sequence). The CDR3 reads CSARLRPKNIQYF. The CDR3 bases are TGCAGTGCTAGACTCAGGCCCAAAAACATTCAGTACTTC.

The gene calls are TRBV20-1 and TRBJ1-1; 7 bases fit TRBD1. The CDR3 consists of 15 residues. Germline trimming cut 1 base from V and 5 bases from J; bases unmatched to any gene: 10. Germline V lookup: CDR1 DFQATT, CDR2 SNEGSKA (reference sequence). The CDR3 DNA is TGCAGTGCTAGAGGGACAGGAAGGGGGGGGACTGAAGCTTTCTTT. Translation: CSARGTGRGGTEAFF.

V usage is TRBV28 and J usage is TRBJ2-4, with 9 bases aligning to TRBD2. The germline CDR1 and CDR2 sequences are MDHEN and SYDVKM. CDR3 length: 18 residues. J gave up 6 bases and V 3 bases, and 15 bases lay outside the gene matches. The CDR3 reads CASSLSSRAGGRRNIQYF. The CDR3 DNA is TGTGCCAGCAGTTTGTCTTCCAGGGCGGGGGGGCGGAGAAACATTCAGTACTTC.

The V gene is TRBV29-1, the J gene TRBJ2-1; perhaps TRBD1 as D (5 bases). Between the trimmed V and J ends, which lost 2 bases and 6 bases, there was a span of 14 bases. Germline V gene data show CDR1 as SQVTM and CDR2 as ANQGSEA. CDR3 length: 14 residues. This CDR3 is CSVERVQGSNEQFF. CDR3 DNA: TGCAGCGTTGAAAGGGTCCAGGGAAGCAATGAGCAGTTCTTC.

This clonotype occurred once. The chain has TRBV6-6 and TRBJ2-1; 10 bases align to TRBD2. The germline CDR1 and CDR2 sequences are MNHNY and SVGAGI (reference sequence). The CDR3 sequence is 16 residues long. The J segment lost 0 bases and the V segment lost 6 bases, leaving 5 bases of the junction unmatched. The CDR3 here is CASSPLAGVSYNEQFF. In DNA, the CDR3 is TGTGCCAGCAGCCCTCTAGCGGGGGTCTCCTACAATGAGCAGTTCTTC.

J is TRBJ2-3 and V is TRBV11-2; 8 bases line up with TRBD1. With 5 bases clipped from V and 10 bases from J, the junction kept 8 bases outside the gene matches. This CDR3 has 13 amino acids. In germline, CDR1 is SGHAT, CDR2 FQNNGV. In DNA form, the CDR3 reads TGTGCCAGCAGCGACACAGGGGGTTCATCGCAGTATTTT. It specifies CASSDTGGSSQYF.

This sequence joins TRBV9 and TRBJ1-2; 8 bases are a match to TRBD1. Germline-derived CDR1 and CDR2 are SGDLS and YYNGEE. The CDR3 loop spans 14 amino acids. The V and J ends lost 0 bases and 2 bases, in that order; junction bases with no gene match: 0. The CDR3 loop reads CASSVGQGNYGYTF. CDR3 DNA sequence: TGTGCCAGCAGCGTAGGACAGGGGAACTATGGCTACACCTTC.

The chain is built from TRBV19 and TRBJ2-3; 9 nucleotides align to TRBD2. V shed 4 bases, J shed 3 bases, and the junction held 5 bases outside the gene matches. The CDR3 runs 15 residues. Germline CDR1 is LNHDA and CDR2 is SQIVND (reference sequence). The CDR3 nucleotides are TGTGCCAGTAGTACCGGACTAGCGTCGACAGATACGCAGTATTTT. It specifies CASSTGLASTDTQYF.

V is TRBV18 and J is TRBJ2-3; 8 nucleotides line up with TRBD1. From germline, CDR1 is KGHSH and CDR2 LQKENI. J gave up 1 base and V 2 bases, and 5 bases lay outside the gene matches. The CDR3 sequence is 16 residues long. As DNA, the CDR3 is TGTGCCAGCTCACCAAGGTCAGGGGGCGGCACAGATACGCAGTATTTT. It is translated as CASSPRSGGGTDTQYF.

The chain has TRBV9 and TRBJ1-2; D might be TRBD1 (5 bases). Germline V gene lookup returns CDR1 SGDLS and CDR2 YYNGEE. CDR3 length: 15 amino acids. Trimming cost V 4 bases and J 4 bases, with 17 bases left between them. The CDR3 protein is CASSIMAGTGYGYTF. Here the CDR3 DNA reads TGTGCCAGCAGCATAATGGCCGGGACGGGCTATGGCTACACCTTC.

This chain links TRBV18 with TRBJ1-2; possibly TRBD1 for D (5 bases). V was trimmed by 6 bases and J by 2 bases, leaving 16 bases between them. Germline CDR1 reads KGHSH; CDR2 reads LQKENI. The CDR3 runs to 15 residues. CDR3 sequence reads: CASSHSPGPNYGYTF. In DNA form, the CDR3 reads TGTGCCAGCTCCCACTCGCCGGGGCCGAACTATGGCTACACCTTC.

This chain links TRBV6-1 with TRBJ1-2; D is possibly TRBD1 (5 bases). CDR1 MNHNS and CDR2 SASEGT come from the germline V gene. The CDR3 has 15 residues. V lost 10 bases and J 8 bases, leaving 26 bases between the germline ends. CDR3: CAMRPGDPYIGGYTF. As DNA, the CDR3 is TGTGCCATGCGTCCGGGGGATCCTTATATTGGCGGCTACACCTTC.

V gene TRBV10-3 combines with J gene TRBJ2-7; 7 bases match TRBD1. CDR1 is ENHRY, CDR2 SYGVKD, per germline. Losses at the gene ends were 4 bases for V and 3 bases for J; bases not matched to a gene: 0. The CDR3 runs 12 residues. In DNA form, the CDR3 reads TGTGCCATCAGTGGACAGGGCTACGAGCAGTACTTC. It yields the protein CAISGQGYEQYF.

The chain couples TRBV20-1 to TRBJ1-4; 7 bases fit TRBD1. The J segment lost 1 base and the V segment lost 6 bases, leaving 2 bases of the junction unmatched. CDR1 DFQATT and CDR2 SNEGSKA come from the germline V gene (reference sequence). This CDR3 has 13 residues. CDR3 loop: CSARQGTNEKLFF. The CDR3 DNA reads as TGCAGTGCCAGACAGGGAACTAATGAAAAACTGTTTTTT.

The rearrangement uses TRBV27 and TRBJ2-3; D unresolved. The V and J ends lost 6 bases and 4 bases respectively, with 14 bases between them. CDR3 length: 14 amino acids. Per the germline V gene, CDR1 is MNHEY and CDR2 is SMNVEV (reference sequence). This CDR3 reads CASSLRRTADTQYF. The CDR3 region has the DNA TGTGCCAGCAGCCTTAGACGGACGGCAGATACGCAGTATTTT.

The chain uses TRBV5-1 and TRBJ1-5; 8 bases match TRBD1. Germline V gene sequence: CDR1 SGHRS, CDR2 YFSETQ. V dropped 3 bases and J dropped 3; count of bases not matched to a gene: 5. The CDR3 is 15 amino acids. CDR3 protein: CASSSTGAFNQPQHF. The DNA of the CDR3 is TGCGCCAGCAGCTCGACAGGGGCCTTCAATCAGCCCCAGCATTTT. The full variable domain, in which reference TRBV5-1 and TRBJ1-5 provide the parts outside the CDR3, is KAGVTQTPRYLIKTRGQQVTLSCSPISGHRSVSWYQQTPGQGLQFLFEYFSETQRNKGNFPGRFSGRQFSNSRSEMNVSTLELGDSALYLCASSSTGAFNQPQHFGDGTRLSIL.

The chain couples TRBV6-5 to TRBJ1-2; D remains ambiguous. Trimming removed 4 bases from V and 4 bases from J, with 19 bases in between. This CDR3 region has 16 residues. Germline CDR1 is MNHEY and CDR2 is SVGAGI. The chain's CDR3 is CASSSLAGRSGYGYTF. As DNA, the CDR3 is TGTGCCAGCAGTTCCCTGGCCGGCAGATCGGGCTATGGCTACACCTTC.

The V gene is TRBV20-1, the J gene TRBJ2-7, with D possibly called TRBD1 or TRBD2 (5 bases each). The CDR3 sequence is 15 residues long. CDR1 DFQATT and CDR2 SNEGSKA come from the germline V gene (reference sequence). V shed 6 bases and J shed 0 bases, with 18 bases lying between them. The CDR3 DNA reads as TGCAGTGCCCTCGATGGGGGACGTAGCTCCTACGAGCAGTACTTC. Its translation: CSALDGGRSSYEQYF.

This chain uses TRBV5-1 with TRBJ2-3; weak D call: TRBD2 (6 bases). The germline gives CDR1 SGHRS, CDR2 YFSETQ. The CDR3 consists of 15 residues. Trimming cost V 4 bases and J 1 base, with 13 bases left between them. CDR3 loop: CASSLGTLGTDTQYF. The CDR3 DNA follows: TGCGCCAGCAGCCTCGGGACTCTCGGCACAGATACGCAGTATTTT.

The chain is built from TRBV20-1 and TRBJ2-7; possible D gene TRBD1, 6 bases. Between the trimmed V and J ends, which lost 5 bases and 3 bases, there was a span of 14 bases. This CDR3 contains 13 residues. Germline values: CDR1 DFQATT, CDR2 SNEGSKA (reference sequence). CDR3 sequence: CSAPRDIGYEQYF. CDR3 in DNA: TGCAGTGCTCCCCGGGACATCGGCTACGAGCAGTACTTC.

This clonotype appeared a single time. This chain connects TRBV3-1 to TRBJ2-1; the D gene could be TRBD1 or TRBD2 (5 bases each). This CDR3 has 15 amino acids. Trimming left V 0 bases short and J 4 bases short, with 10 bases between. Germline V gives CDR1 LGHDT, CDR2 YNNKEL (reference sequence). The CDR3 loop reads CASSQEGTPYNEQFF. The CDR3 DNA sequence: TGTGCCAGCAGCCAAGAGGGGACGCCGTACAATGAGCAGTTCTTC.

CDR3 bases: TGTGCCAGCAGCTTAGCGGGACAGCCTAATTCACCCCTCCACTTT. This codes for CASSLAGQPNSPLHF. The rearrangement links TRBV7-9 to TRBJ1-6, with 7 nucleotides matching TRBD1. The V and J ends lost 0 bases and 6 bases, in that order; junction bases with no gene match: 2. Germline CDR1 is SEHNR and CDR2 is FQNEAQ (reference sequence). The CDR3 length is 15 residues.

The V and J genes are TRBV25-1 and TRBJ2-3; D unresolved. V lost 5 bases and J 0 bases, leaving 15 bases between the germline ends. The CDR3 has 16 residues. CDR1 is MGHDK and CDR2 is SYGVNS in the germline V gene. The CDR3 sequence is CASSRARSYSTDTQYF. CDR3 sequence (DNA): TGTGCCAGCAGTCGGGCGCGATCATATAGCACAGATACGCAGTATTTT.

The chain uses TRBV18 and TRBJ2-1, with D uncertain. The V gene lost 6 bases and the J gene lost 9 bases, with 18 bases spanning the gap. CDR3 size: 14 residues. The germline V gene encodes CDR1 KGHSH and CDR2 LQKENI. CDR3 sequence: CASSPTYSQIEQFF. The CDR3 bases are TGTGCCAGCTCTCCTACCTACTCCCAAATTGAGCAGTTCTTC.

This chain joins TRBV6-5 and TRBJ1-2; 7 bases align to TRBD1. Losses at the gene ends were 5 bases for V and 4 bases for J; bases not matched to a gene: 10. Germline CDR1 is MNHEY and CDR2 is SVGAGI. This CDR3 has 15 amino acids. CDR3 sequence (DNA): TGTGCCAGCAGTCCCTCGGACAGGTGGGGCTATGGCTACACCTTC. It is translated as CASSPSDRWGYGYTF.

V usage is TRBV11-2 and J usage is TRBJ2-5; 7 bases fit TRBD1. This CDR3 is built from 14 residues. CDR1 and CDR2 from the germline V gene are SGHAT and FQNNGV. J was trimmed by 4 bases and V by 5 bases; bases with no gene match: 7. The CDR3 coding sequence is TGTGCCAGCAGCCCAGGGGGTGTGGGAGAGACCCAGTACTTC. Translated, it gives CASSPGGVGETQYF.

J is TRBJ1-6 and V is TRBV5-1; TRBD1 might be the D (6 bases). The CDR3 covers 18 residues. V lost 2 bases and J 0 bases, leaving 15 bases between the germline ends. Germline lookup yields CDR1 SGHRS and CDR2 YFSETQ. The CDR3 loop is CASSFHPGVSSYNSPLHF. In nucleotides, the CDR3 is TGCGCCAGCAGCTTCCATCCAGGGGTCAGCTCCTATAATTCACCCCTCCACTTT.